Listed here is a single TCR beta chain. The entry originates in a study of cytomegalovirus exposure and HLA in healthy donors. A multiplex PCR was run with 60 Vbeta primers and 13 Jbeta primers. The table came from immunoSEQ multiplex PCR; TCRdb's copy has only in-frame clones and leaves some out. The top ten clones hold around 2% of a sample with about 130,000 clones, approximately 80% of them seen once. Input material: PBMCs. This clonotype was sampled from a man aged 25-45 years in good health and CMV-seronegative.

The DNA of the CDR3 is TGTGCCAGCAGCGTAGGGGGGGACTATGCCTACGAGCAGTACTTC. It specifies CASSVGGDYAYEQYF. V is TRBV9 and J is TRBJ2-7; 7 bases fit TRBD2. J gave up 2 bases and V 0 bases, and 5 bases lay outside the gene matches. Germline values: CDR1 SGDLS, CDR2 YYNGEE. This CDR3 is 15 amino acids long.